The clone carrying this T cell receptor beta chain was detected only a few times. The antigen is undetermined. After 5'RACE with constant-segment primers, TCR alpha and TCR beta cDNA libraries carrying sample barcodes and UMIs were obtained. TCRdb redid the calling of the 5' RACE reads with MiXCR, one entry per CDR3 protein. There are fewer than 400,000 distinct CDR3 sequences in the sample; around a sixth occur only once, and roughly 21% lies in the top ten. This sample stems from a study of T-cell memory formation after mild COVID-19. Whole-study context: Each donor largely had its own TCR clusters. Study findings and constraints: Contracting CD4+ clones lay largely in CM and EM, with CD8+ ones residing in EMRA. Some clones that responded were present in memory (sampled pre-infection), which suggests cross-reactive memory joined.

Germline CDR1 is ENHRY and CDR2 is SYGVKD. Trimming took 3 bases from V and 10 from J, leaving 13 bases between them. This CDR3 spans 13 amino acids. The clonotype comes from a man aged 18 to 30 who had mild COVID-19 (a few samples of this study predate the infection). Cell type and time point are not known. V and J are TRBV10-3 and TRBJ2-1; perhaps TRBD2 as D (5 bases). Source material: PBMCs or a T cell subset sorted from them (not recorded which). The CDR3 here is CAISDRGLREQFF. As DNA, the CDR3 is TGTGCCATCAGTGATCGGGGTCTGAGAGAGCAGTTCTTC.